This passage covers 14 T cell receptor beta chains from one sample sequenced in a study of blood T cell repertoires in COVID-19. Profiled with immunoSEQ multiplex PCR; TCRdb holds only in-frame clones, not every one. The repertoire has fewer than 300,000 clones, 70% to 90% of them found once; the top ten carry 5.1%. Sequencing was done on a sample of peripheral blood. The source is a man aged 50-59 years with active or convalescent COVID-19.

V is TRBV9 and J is TRBJ2-5, with TRBD2 identical over 9 bases. The V segment lost 3 bases and the J segment 5 bases; nucleotides outside the gene matches: 8. The CDR3 is 15 amino acids. CDR1 is SGDLS and CDR2 is YYNGEE in the germline V gene. The CDR3 coding sequence is TGTGCCAGCAGCGCCGGGACTAGCTTAACGGAGACCCAGTACTTC. Encoded protein: CASSAGTSLTETQYF.

The gene calls are TRBV2 and TRBJ2-3, with D tentatively TRBD1 (5 bases). V dropped 7 bases and J dropped 5 bases, with 22 bases sitting between them. The CDR3 is 16 residues long. CDR1 SNHLY and CDR2 FYNNEI come from the germline V gene. CDR3: CASMGLIGDLRDTQYF. As DNA, the CDR3 is TGTGCCAGCATGGGGTTGATAGGGGATTTAAGAGATACGCAGTATTTT. The whole variable domain, remainder taken from reference TRBV2 and TRBJ2-3, is EPEVTQTPSHQVTQMGQEVILRCVPISNHLYFYWYRQILGQKVEFLVSFYNNEISEKSEIFDDQFSVERPDGSNFTLKIRSTKLEDSAMYFCASMGLIGDLRDTQYFGPGTRLTVL.

The chain uses TRBV5-1 and TRBJ2-1; TRBD1 matches at 8 bases. CDR1 is SGHRS, CDR2 YFSETQ, per germline. J lost 4 bases, V lost 0 bases, and 3 bases had no gene match. CDR3 size: 15 residues. CDR3 loop: CASSLGGQEYNEQFF. CDR3 DNA sequence: TGCGCCAGCAGCTTGGGGGGACAGGAGTACAATGAGCAGTTCTTC.

V usage is TRBV29-1 and J usage is TRBJ2-2; 7 bases map to TRBD1. Germline V gene data show CDR1 as SQVTM and CDR2 as ANQGSEA. J gave up 5 bases and V 5 bases, and 11 bases lay outside the gene matches. This CDR3 has 15 amino acids. CDR3: CSVPLGDSVTGELFF. The CDR3 bases are TGCAGCGTTCCCCTCGGGGACAGCGTTACCGGGGAGCTGTTTTTT.

This clone was seen only a few times. The chain joins TRBV19 to TRBJ2-7, with 9 bases aligning to TRBD1. V was pared by 3 bases and J by 4 bases, with 1 base of the junction left unmatched. Germline lookup yields CDR1 LNHDA and CDR2 SQIVND (reference sequence). This CDR3 is built from 13 residues. In DNA, the CDR3 is TGTGCCAGTAGTATTGGGACAGGGTACGAGCAGTACTTC. Its translation is CASSIGTGYEQYF.

The chain uses TRBV10-3 and TRBJ1-2, with D unresolved. V was pared by 0 bases and J by 8 bases, with 13 bases between. Germline-derived CDR1 and CDR2 are ENHRY and SYGVKD. CDR3 length: 14 amino acids. CDR3 protein: CAISESTESFGYTF. The CDR3 DNA reads as TGTGCCATCAGTGAGTCCACAGAGTCGTTCGGCTACACCTTC.

V usage is TRBV30 and J usage is TRBJ2-7, with D unclear. Germline V gene lookup returns CDR1 GTSNPN and CDR2 SVGIG (reference sequence). The CDR3 has 14 amino acids. Trimming removed 3 bases at V and 0 bases at J, with 12 bases between. The CDR3 is CAWSPPLDSYEQYF. For the CDR3, the DNA is TGTGCCTGGAGCCCCCCACTTGACTCCTACGAGCAGTACTTC.

The V gene is TRBV28, the J gene TRBJ2-7, with D possibly matching TRBD2 (6 bases). Germline V lookup: CDR1 MDHEN, CDR2 SYDVKM. This CDR3 is 15 amino acids long. V shed 2 bases and J shed 2 bases, with 13 bases lying between them. This CDR3 is CASSLGGGIPYEQYF. Written as DNA, the CDR3 is TGTGCCAGCAGTTTAGGCGGCGGGATCCCCTACGAGCAGTACTTC. Looking up the rest from reference TRBV28 and TRBJ2-7 gives the full variable domain: DVKVTQSSRYLVKRTGEKVFLECVQDMDHENMFWYRQDPGLGLRLIYFSYDVKMKEKGDIPEGYSVSREKKERFSLILESASTNQTSMYLCASSLGGGIPYEQYFGPGTRLTVT.

The chain has TRBV5-4 and TRBJ2-1; D is possibly TRBD1 (5 bases). V lost 0 bases and J lost 9, with 13 bases in between. The CDR3 length is 14 residues. Germline values: CDR1 SGHNT, CDR2 YYREEE (reference sequence). CDR3 nucleotides: TGTGCCAGCAGCTTGGAATCGGCTAGGGGTGAGCAGTTCTTC. Protein product: CASSLESARGEQFF.

The chain employs TRBV14 and TRBJ1-1, with D perhaps matching TRBD1 (6 bases). Trimming took off 4 bases at V and 6 bases at J, with 18 bases between the two ends. This CDR3 comprises 15 residues. The V gene's germline CDR1 is SGHDN and CDR2 FVKESK. The CDR3 protein is CASSPRGGRFAEAFF. The DNA for the CDR3 is TGTGCCAGCAGCCCCCGAGGGGGTCGCTTCGCTGAAGCTTTCTTT.

This chain joins TRBV10-3 and TRBJ2-7; 8 positions match TRBD1. The V segment lost 6 bases and the J segment 4 bases; nucleotides outside the gene matches: 5. The CDR3 is 13 amino acids. Germline V gene data show CDR1 as ENHRY and CDR2 as SYGVKD. CDR3 sequence reads: CAIRETGAYEQYF. The CDR3 nucleotides read TGTGCCATCAGGGAGACAGGGGCGTACGAGCAGTACTTC.

The chain is built from TRBV7-8 and TRBJ2-2; D possibly corresponds to TRBD2 (7 bases). Germline CDR1 reads SGHVS; CDR2 reads FQNEAQ. The CDR3 has 16 residues. With 5 bases removed from V and 5 bases from J, the gap between germline ends came to 18 bases. As DNA, the CDR3 is TGTGCCAGCAGCCCAGTGGGGGGGCTAGGGACCGGGGAGCTGTTTTTT. Protein: CASSPVGGLGTGELFF. The variable domain in full, completed from reference TRBV7-8 and TRBJ2-2, reads GAGVSQSPRYKVAKRGQDVALRCDPISGHVSLFWYQQALGQGPEFLTYFQNEAQLDKSGLPSDRFFAERPEGSVSTLKIQRTQQEDSAVYLCASSPVGGLGTGELFFGEGSRLTVL.

Only one count was recorded for this clone. The chain is built from TRBV9 and TRBJ1-1; D is perhaps TRBD1 (5 bases). The V end lost 0 bases, the J end lost 3 bases, and 9 bases lay between the germline ends. This CDR3 is 14 amino acids long. Germline loops: CDR1 SGDLS, CDR2 YYNGEE. The CDR3 sequence is CASSVAGGDTEAFF. CDR3 DNA: TGTGCCAGCAGCGTAGCGGGAGGGGACACTGAAGCTTTCTTT. The full variable domain, completed using reference TRBV9 and TRBJ1-1, is DSGVTQTPKHLITATGQRVTLRCSPRSGDLSVYWYQQSLDQGLQFLIQYYNGEERAKGNILERFSAQQFPDLHSELNLSSLELGDSALYFCASSVAGGDTEAFFGQGTRLTVV.

CDR3: CASSLGGNNQPQHF. The CDR3, as DNA: TGTGCCAGCAGCTTGGGGGGGAACAATCAGCCCCAGCATTTT. V usage is TRBV9 and J usage is TRBJ1-5, with D perhaps TRBD1 (5 bases). Germline CDR1 is SGDLS and CDR2 is YYNGEE. This CDR3 spans 14 amino acids. The V end lost 4 bases, the J end lost 3 bases, and 11 bases lay between the germline ends.